This T cell receptor beta chain comes out of a study of shared clonotypes between healthy human individuals. The protocol was immunoSEQ multiplex PCR, while the TCRdb copy is restricted to in-frame clones and leaves out a portion. The table records roughly 2 million clones, 95% of them present only once. The germline V gene encodes CDR1 SGDLS and CDR2 YYNGEE. The CDR3 is 14 amino acids. Trimming took 6 bases from V and 3 from J; bases not matched to a gene: 8. The gene calls are TRBV9 and TRBJ1-2; TRBD1 aligns across 7 bases. The clonotype originates from a man younger than 35 in good health. What was sequenced was naive CD4+ T cells sorted from blood. Noted subset: CD45RA+ positively selected. CDR3 protein: CASTTTGTDYGYTF. In DNA, the CDR3 is TGTGCCAGCACAACGACAGGGACGGACTATGGCTACACCTTC.